The 31 T cell receptor beta chains given below trace back to one sample, sequenced in a study of blood T cell repertoires in COVID-19. Only in-frame clones appear in the TCRdb table, and some are missing; sequencing was by immunoSEQ multiplex PCR. Seen here are about 200,000 clones, around four fifths observed once, and the top ten hold around 0.93%. The sequenced sample consisted of peripheral blood. The origin of the receptors is a man aged 60 to 75 with COVID-19, enrolled during active disease.

The chain carries TRBV19 and TRBJ1-1; weak D call: TRBD1 (6 bases). The germline V gene has CDR1 LNHDA and CDR2 SQIVND (reference sequence). This CDR3 spans 18 amino acids. V dropped 1 base and J dropped 5 bases, with 23 bases sitting between them. CDR3 nucleotide sequence: TGTGCCAGTAGTATAGCGTTCGGGGGGCGCGTACCGCGAACTGAAGCTTTCTTT. The encoded protein is CASSIAFGGRVPRTEAFF.

The rearrangement joins TRBV5-1 to TRBJ2-4; 10 bases align to TRBD1. J was trimmed by 2 bases and V by 3 bases; bases with no gene match: 8. Germline values: CDR1 SGHRS, CDR2 YFSETQ. The CDR3 covers 17 residues. As DNA, the CDR3 is TGCGCCAGCAGCTCGATACCGGGACAGGGGACCAAAAACATTCAGTACTTC. Its translation is CASSSIPGQGTKNIQYF.

The chain's CDR3 is CASSPTGGSQPQHF. CDR3 in DNA: TGCGCCAGCAGTCCGACAGGGGGCAGTCAGCCCCAGCATTTT. V and J are TRBV5-1 and TRBJ1-5; 10 positions match TRBD1. Germline CDR1 reads SGHRS; CDR2 reads YFSETQ. The CDR3 contains 14 residues. V gave up 5 bases and J gave up 6 bases; unmatched junction bases: 5.

This chain links TRBV18 with TRBJ1-2; maybe TRBD1 (6 bases). This CDR3 spans 15 amino acids. The V gene lost 2 bases and the J gene lost 8 bases, with 18 bases spanning the gap. Looked up from germline, CDR1 is KGHSH and CDR2 is LQKENI. The chain's CDR3 is CASSPSRGGREGYTF. The CDR3 coding sequence is TGTGCCAGCTCACCAAGTCGAGGGGGAAGGGAAGGCTACACCTTC.

V gene TRBV5-1 combines with J gene TRBJ2-7; possible D gene TRBD1, 5 bases. In germline, CDR1 is SGHRS, CDR2 YFSETQ. The CDR3 runs to 15 residues. V dropped 4 bases and J dropped 0 bases, with 14 bases sitting between them. The CDR3 is CASSRRQSSSYEQYF. For the CDR3, the DNA is TGCGCCAGCAGCCGTCGACAGTCTAGCTCCTACGAGCAGTACTTC.

About this clone: This same CDR3 is encoded by further DNA sequences in the sample. This rearrangement joins TRBV2 to TRBJ2-7, with TRBD1 matching 10 bases. V was pared by 6 bases and J by 3 bases, with 5 bases of the junction left unmatched. From germline, CDR1 is SNHLY and CDR2 FYNNEI. The CDR3 is 14 amino acids. The CDR3 bases are TGTGCCAGCAGCTCGGACAGGGGGAGCTACGAGCAGTACTTC. This codes for CASSSDRGSYEQYF. Together with reference TRBV2 and TRBJ2-7, the CDR3 gives the full variable domain: EPEVTQTPSHQVTQMGQEVILRCVPISNHLYFYWYRQILGQKVEFLVSFYNNEISEKSEIFDDQFSVERPDGSNFTLKIRSTKLEDSAMYFCASSSDRGSYEQYFGPGTRLTVT.

The V gene is TRBV2, the J gene TRBJ1-1, with a possible D match to TRBD1 (5 bases). The V end was cut by 4 bases, the J end by 2 bases, with 11 bases between. Germline assignment: CDR1 SNHLY and CDR2 FYNNEI. This CDR3 comprises 14 residues. The CDR3 nucleotides read TGTGCCAGCAGTGTCGCCTGGGGCAACACTGAAGCTTTCTTT. As protein: CASSVAWGNTEAFF.

About this clone: Other DNA sequences in this sample translate to the same CDR3. The chain couples TRBV5-6 to TRBJ2-7, with D possibly TRBD1 on 6 matching bases. Per the germline V gene, CDR1 is SGHDT and CDR2 is YYEEEE. CDR3 size: 12 residues. The ends were cut back, 1 base at V and 5 bases at J, with 7 bases in the middle. In DNA, the CDR3 is TGTGCCAGCAGCTTGACAGGGAACGAGCAGTACTTC. It translates to CASSLTGNEQYF.

The rearrangement links TRBV4-1 to TRBJ2-7; 11 bases fit TRBD2. Germline-derived CDR1 and CDR2 are MGHRA and YSYEKL. Trimming at V came to 1 base and at J to 7 bases, leaving 15 bases not matched to a gene. The CDR3 sequence is 18 residues long. The CDR3 here is CASSQGPLETSGRGEQYF. The CDR3, as DNA: TGCGCCAGCAGCCAAGGTCCGTTAGAAACTAGCGGGAGAGGGGAGCAGTACTTC.

The rearrangement links TRBV18 to TRBJ1-5; D is possibly TRBD1 (6 bases). CDR1 is KGHSH, CDR2 LQKENI, per germline. V was trimmed by 3 bases and J by 0 bases, leaving 15 bases between them. The CDR3 has 17 residues. The CDR3 here is CASSPRLGTNSNQPQHF. The DNA for the CDR3 is TGTGCCAGCTCACCCCGATTGGGGACAAATAGCAATCAGCCCCAGCATTTT. The whole variable domain, filled in from reference TRBV18 and TRBJ1-5, reads NAGVMQNPRHLVRRRGQEARLRCSPMKGHSHVYWYRQLPEEGLKFMVYLQKENIIDESGMPKERFSAEFPKEGPSILRIQQVVRGDSAAYFCASSPRLGTNSNQPQHFGDGTRLSIL.

There are a few counts of this clone. The chain recombines TRBV10-1 with TRBJ2-3; no firm D call. The CDR3 loop spans 11 amino acids. Germline CDR1 WNHNN, CDR2 SYGVQD (reference sequence). Trimming left V 7 bases short and J 3 bases short, with 5 bases between. This CDR3 reads CASTATDTQYF. CDR3 sequence (DNA): TGCGCCAGCACTGCGACAGATACGCAGTATTTT.

The V and J genes are TRBV6-1 and TRBJ2-5; D remains unclear. V dropped 2 bases and J dropped 2 bases, with 9 bases sitting between them. Germline V gives CDR1 MNHNS, CDR2 SASEGT. The CDR3 covers 14 residues. Written as DNA, the CDR3 is TGTGCCAGCAGTGAACAGATCAGACAAGAGACCCAGTACTTC. As protein: CASSEQIRQETQYF.

This chain joins TRBV6-5 and TRBJ2-7, with 7 bases identical to TRBD1. This CDR3 has 14 amino acids. Germline CDR1 is MNHEY and CDR2 is SVGAGI. The V segment lost 5 bases and the J segment 0 bases; nucleotides outside the gene matches: 4. CDR3 sequence reads: CASSQDRYSYEQYF. CDR3 nucleotide sequence: TGTGCCAGCAGTCAGGACAGGTACTCCTACGAGCAGTACTTC.

The rearrangement joins TRBV27 to TRBJ1-1, with 9 bases aligning to TRBD1. The junction had 8 bases not matched to a gene; V was cut back by 5 bases and J by 4 bases. Germline V CDR1 and CDR2: MNHEY, SMNVEV (reference sequence). This CDR3 comprises 15 residues. CDR3 bases: TGTGCCAGCAGTATGGACAGGGGAGGGTTCACTGAAGCTTTCTTT. Protein sequence: CASSMDRGGFTEAFF.

The chain joins TRBV30 to TRBJ1-1; D remains unclear. Germline CDR1 and CDR2: GTSNPN and SVGIG (reference sequence). The length of the CDR3 is 12 residues. V was trimmed by 0 bases and J by 10 bases, leaving 12 bases between them. DNA for the CDR3: TGTGCCTGGAGTGTACGGGGAATTGGAGCTTTCTTT. Protein: CAWSVRGIGAFF.

This rearrangement joins TRBV12-5 to TRBJ1-5; tentative D call: TRBD1 (5 bases). The V end was cut by 0 bases, the J end by 7 bases, with 16 bases between. The germline V gene has CDR1 LGHNT and CDR2 FRNRAP. The CDR3 runs 16 residues. CDR3 in amino acids: CASGLVLTAEQQPQHF. The DNA of the CDR3 is TGTGCTAGTGGTTTGGTACTGACAGCTGAGCAGCAGCCCCAGCATTTT.

As concerns this clone: The identical CDR3 is also encoded by other nucleotide sequences in the sample. J is TRBJ1-4 and V is TRBV5-1; 8 nucleotides align to TRBD1. The CDR3 covers 15 residues. Germline values: CDR1 SGHRS, CDR2 YFSETQ. With 0 bases clipped from V and 7 bases from J, the junction kept 5 bases outside the gene matches. CDR3 nucleotide sequence: TGCGCCAGCAGCTTGGCCGGGACAGGAGGTGAAAAACTGTTTTTT. Protein product: CASSLAGTGGEKLFF.

This clone has just one count. The chain has TRBV12-3 or TRBV12-4 and TRBJ1-1; D is unclear. CDR3 size: 13 residues. The germline V and J ends were trimmed by 6 bases and 0 bases, with 8 bases remaining between them. CDR3: CASSSAVNTEAFF. The CDR3 nucleotides read TGTGCCAGCAGCTCTGCAGTGAACACTGAAGCTTTCTTT.

The chain joins TRBV7-9 to TRBJ1-4, with TRBD1 identical over 8 bases. There are 15 residues in the CDR3. Germline trimming cut 5 bases from V and 6 bases from J; bases unmatched to any gene: 8. Germline CDR1 SEHNR, CDR2 FQNEAQ (reference sequence). The CDR3, as DNA: TGTGCCAGCAGCAACCGACAGGGGAGGGATGAAAAACTGTTTTTT. This sequence encodes CASSNRQGRDEKLFF.

J is TRBJ1-2 and V is TRBV12-3 or TRBV12-4; no clear D gene. CDR3 size: 13 residues. Trimming shortened V by 1 base and J by 7 bases, and 10 bases separated the two germline ends. The CDR3 coding sequence is TGTGCCAGCAGTTTAGATTTCGGGTTTGGCTACACCTTC. Protein: CASSLDFGFGYTF.

The chain couples TRBV19 to TRBJ2-7; possible D gene TRBD1, 6 bases. CDR1 LNHDA and CDR2 SQIVND come from the germline V gene (reference sequence). This CDR3 is 14 amino acids long. V lost 5 bases, J lost 4 bases, and 15 bases lay in between. The CDR3 sequence is CASSHRDTRYEQYF. The CDR3, as DNA: TGTGCCAGTAGTCACCGGGACACACGTTACGAGCAGTACTTC.

The rearrangement links TRBV28 to TRBJ2-2; D is perhaps TRBD1 (5 bases). The CDR3 covers 13 residues. Germline V CDR1 and CDR2: MDHEN, SYDVKM. V was trimmed by 8 bases and J by 1 base, leaving 8 bases between them. The CDR3 sequence: CASYDRNTGELFF. For the CDR3, the DNA is TGTGCCAGCTACGACAGGAACACCGGGGAGCTGTTTTTT. The full variable domain, rest sourced from reference TRBV28 and TRBJ2-2, is DVKVTQSSRYLVKRTGEKVFLECVQDMDHENMFWYRQDPGLGLRLIYFSYDVKMKEKGDIPEGYSVSREKKERFSLILESASTNQTSMYLCASYDRNTGELFFGEGSRLTVL.

This clone was recorded once. Here the CDR3 reads CSARKTGGGYTF. CDR3 in DNA: TGCAGCGCCAGGAAGACAGGAGGAGGCTACACCTTC. This chain uses TRBV29-1 with TRBJ1-2; possibly TRBD1 for D (6 bases). Germline V lookup: CDR1 SQVTM, CDR2 ANQGSEA. Trimming removed 7 bases at V and 8 bases at J, with 17 bases between. The CDR3 spans 12 residues.

The J gene is TRBJ2-1, the V gene TRBV19, with a tentative D call TRBD2 (5 bases). CDR1 LNHDA and CDR2 SQIVND come from the germline V gene (reference sequence). The CDR3 runs to 15 residues. Trimming left V 5 bases short and J 10 bases short, with 21 bases between. CDR3 coding DNA: TGTGCCAGTAGTTCCTCCACTAGGTCCGTAGGGGAGCAGTTCTTC. Amino acid sequence: CASSSSTRSVGEQFF. Supplemented by reference TRBV19 and TRBJ2-1, the full variable domain reads DGGITQSPKYLFRKEGQNVTLSCEQNLNHDAMYWYRQDPGQGLRLIYYSQIVNDFQKGDIAEGYSVSREKKESFPLTVTSAQKNPTAFYLCASSSSTRSVGEQFFGPGTRLTVL.

This chain uses TRBV27 with TRBJ2-1; D perhaps matches TRBD2 (5 bases). The V gene's germline CDR1 is MNHEY and CDR2 SMNVEV (reference sequence). V was clipped by 6 bases and J by 4 bases, with 10 bases between them. The CDR3 contains 13 residues. The CDR3 DNA sequence: TGTGCCAGCAGGCGAGGGCCATACAATGAGCAGTTCTTC. Residues: CASRRGPYNEQFF.

V gene TRBV7-9 combines with J gene TRBJ1-2; tentatively, D is TRBD1 (6 bases). The germline gives CDR1 SEHNR, CDR2 FQNEAQ (reference sequence). Trimming pared 1 base from V and 4 bases from J, leaving 10 bases between. There are 14 residues in the CDR3. CDR3: CASSLDRAAYGYTF. CDR3 DNA: TGTGCCAGCAGCTTAGACAGGGCCGCCTATGGCTACACCTTC.

The J gene is TRBJ1-2, the V gene TRBV2; 7 bases align to TRBD1. CDR1 and CDR2 (germline): SNHLY, FYNNEI. V dropped 1 base and J dropped 2; count of bases not matched to a gene: 13. There are 18 residues in the CDR3. The CDR3 bases are TGTGCCAGCAGTGAAGGCCCCCATACGACAGGGAGAAACTATGGCTACACCTTC. Translated: CASSEGPHTTGRNYGYTF.

The chain uses TRBV30 and TRBJ2-3; D might be TRBD1 (6 bases). CDR1 GTSNPN and CDR2 SVGIG come from the germline V gene (reference sequence). CDR3 length: 14 residues. V was clipped by 5 bases and J by 4 bases, with 16 bases between them. This chain's CDR3 is CAWARDTRADTQYF. CDR3 DNA: TGTGCCTGGGCCCGGGACACGAGGGCAGATACGCAGTATTTT. Based on the CDR3 plus reference TRBV30 and TRBJ2-3, the full variable domain is SQTIHQWPATLVQPVGSPLSLECTVEGTSNPNLYWYRQAAGRGLQLLFYSVGIGQISSEVPQNLSASRPQDRQFILSSKKLLLSDSGFYLCAWARDTRADTQYFGPGTRLTVL.

This CDR3 reads CASSEAPDRNYGYTF. CDR3 DNA sequence: TGTGCCAGCAGTGAAGCTCCGGACAGAAACTATGGCTACACCTTC. The chain joins TRBV6-1 to TRBJ1-2; D possibly corresponds to TRBD1 (6 bases). The CDR3 spans 15 residues. V was shortened by 0 bases and J by 2 bases, with 10 bases between the two germline ends. CDR1 and CDR2 from the germline V gene are MNHNS and SASEGT.

This sequence joins TRBV5-1 and TRBJ2-2; weak D call: TRBD2 (5 bases). This CDR3 is 17 amino acids long. Germline assignment: CDR1 SGHRS and CDR2 YFSETQ. V lost 0 bases and J lost 1, with 13 bases in between. CDR3 in DNA: TGCGCCAGCAGCTTGGACTCGGGTAGCGTGAACACCGGGGAGCTGTTTTTT. Amino acid sequence: CASSLDSGSVNTGELFF.

This clone was seen a handful of times. This chain connects TRBV13 to TRBJ2-1; 11 bases are shared with TRBD2. Trimming removed 1 base from V and 3 bases from J; junction bases left unmatched: 2. Germline V gene lookup returns CDR1 PRHDT and CDR2 FYEKMQ (reference sequence). The CDR3 consists of 16 residues. The CDR3 protein is CASSLAGLAGYNEQFF. The CDR3 bases are TGTGCCAGCAGCTTAGCCGGACTAGCGGGCTACAATGAGCAGTTCTTC.